Listed below are T cell receptor beta chains from one sample, sequenced in a study of T cells after yellow fever vaccination. TCRdb redid the calling of the 5' RACE reads with MiXCR, one entry per CDR3 protein. The table shows hundreds of thousands of distinct CDR3 sequences, with over 15% occurring only once. This material consisted of PBMCs, taken before the yellow fever booster vaccination. The origin of the receptors is a man aged 18 to 30 who received the YFV17D yellow fever vaccine. CDR3s include the opening cysteine and the closing phenylalanine or tryptophan. A D gene is named only where the DNA matches it firmly. Size tells how often a clone was seen (once, few, many) or the class of an expanded clone, and some rows leave it out.

V	D	J	size	DNA	CDR3
TRBV7-2	-	TRBJ2-5	few	TGTGCCAGCAGCTTGTTCGAGCTTAGGCGAGAGACCCAGTACTTC	CASSLFELRRETQYF
TRBV4-1	-	TRBJ1-1	-	TGCGCCAGCAGCCAAGGTGGGGGCGACACTGAAGCTTTCTTT	CASSQGGGDTEAFF
TRBV5-1	-	TRBJ1-1	-	TGCGCCAGCAGCTTGTTGGGCCGGCAAGCTTTCTTT	CASSLLGRQAFF
TRBV6-5	TRBD2	TRBJ2-3	few	TGTGCCACCACCGCGGGGGGTCTCACAGATACGCAGTATTTT	CATTAGGLTDTQYF
TRBV7-6	-	TRBJ2-1	few	TGTGCCAGCAGCTTAGTGGCGGTGGAGGGTGAGCAGTTCTTC	CASSLVAVEGEQFF
TRBV14	-	TRBJ1-1	few	TGTGCCAGCAGCCAAGGATCGTGGAACACTGAAGCTTTCTTT	CASSQGSWNTEAFF
TRBV9	TRBD1	TRBJ2-1	-	TGTGCCAGCAGCGTCCGGGACAGTCTCTGGGATGAGCAGTTCTTC	CASSVRDSLWDEQFF
TRBV20-1	-	TRBJ1-1	once	TGCAGTGGGGCAGGGGATATGAACACTGAAGCTTTCTTT	CSGAGDMNTEAFF
TRBV12-3/TRBV12-4	TRBD1	TRBJ2-7	few	TGTGCCAGCTCCGGACAGGGGGGAATTTACGAGCAGTACTTC	CASSGQGGIYEQYF
TRBV6-2/TRBV6-3	-	TRBJ2-1	-	TGTGCCAGCAGTTTCCGACAGGTGAAAAATGAGCAGTTCTTC	CASSFRQVKNEQFF
TRBV12-3/TRBV12-4	-	TRBJ1-5	few	TGTGCCAGCAGTCGGGGTGGTAGTGGGGGGTATCAGCCCCAGCATTTT	CASSRGGSGGYQPQHF
TRBV4-3	-	TRBJ2-5	few	TGCGCCAGCAGCCAAGATGTGGCGGGGGCTTACCAAGAGACCCAGTACTTC	CASSQDVAGAYQETQYF